This T cell receptor beta chain emerged from a study of blood T cell repertoires in COVID-19. Enrolment of Seattle patients took place during active infection, and they were followed longitudinally. The V segment lost 10 bases and the J segment 3 bases; nucleotides outside the gene matches: 6. The CDR3 runs 13 residues. Germline V gene sequence: CDR1 MNHEY, CDR2 SVGAGI. Method: immunoSEQ multiplex PCR; TCRdb's copy keeps in-frame clones and lacks some. The sample contains 250,000 to 300,000 clones, 80% to 90% of which appear only once. This receptor was obtained from a woman in her twenties or thirties with COVID-19, enrolled during active disease. The chain uses TRBV6-5 and TRBJ1-2, with 9 bases lining up with TRBD1. Sequences were obtained from peripheral blood. CDR3 loop: CAIRNRGHYGYTF. The CDR3, as DNA: TGTGCCATAAGAAACAGGGGGCACTATGGCTACACCTTC.